This T cell receptor beta chain was sequenced for a study of response to subunit inactivated influenza vaccine. This clonotype was seen only a few times. Its antigen is unidentified. Overall study findings and caveats: There was a suggestion from the authors that each seasonal influenza vaccination recruits few new T cells.

The CDR3 extends over 15 amino acids. Germline V CDR1 and CDR2: MGHRA, YSYEKL. V was clipped by 2 bases and J by 6 bases, with 13 bases between them. TCRdb ran MiXCR on the RT-PCR reads and lists one entry per CDR3 protein. The table has around 710,000 distinct CDR3 sequences, approximately 15% seen once; the top ten hold 5.5% to 7%. This sample comprised PBMCs from blood, obtained around 15 days before vaccination. The chain combines TRBV4-1 with TRBJ2-2, with D possibly TRBD2 on 5 matching bases. This sequence was found in a man in his fifties or sixties who received an inactivated influenza vaccine. The CDR3 here is CASSQLPSQPGELFF. The DNA for the CDR3 is TGCGCCAGCAGCCAACTCCCTAGCCAACCCGGGGAGCTGTTTTTT.